The clone carrying this T cell receptor (beta chain) has a handful of counts. Its antigen is as yet unknown. Authors of the study amplified TCR beta CDR3 regions from RNA transcripts. Using the HTBI primer set, a first-round RT-PCR was run on the TCR CDR3. TCRdb redid the calling of the multiplex PCR reads with MiXCR, one entry per CDR3 protein. The sample records 400,000 to 550,000 distinct CDR3 sequences, roughly an eighth being singletons. This entry belongs to a study of T cells in Graves' hyperthyroidism and ophthalmopathy. Study findings and constraints: Most expanded thyroid clonotypes above 0.001 also appeared in blood.

Diagnosis of hyperthyroidism was new in patients aged 18 to 65, and its duration was under 2 months. Germline CDR1 is KGHSH and CDR2 is LQKENI. V gave up 2 bases and J gave up 7 bases; unmatched junction bases: 7. This CDR3 contains 16 residues. Sequencing input: blood. The chain combines TRBV18 with TRBJ2-2, with TRBD2 matching over 10 bases. The TCR originated in a woman between 18 and 30 years old with Graves' hyperthyroidism. DNA of the CDR3: TGTGCCAGCTCACCAAGGCTAGCGGGAGACGGCGGGGAGCTGTTTTTT. Protein product: CASSPRLAGDGGELFF.